The 28 T cell receptor beta chains in this list originate from one sample, sequenced in a study of control samples from healthy donors and cancer patients. Assay used: immunoSEQ multiplex PCR; TCRdb lists only in-frame clones, some missing. This sample has about 140,000 clones, with 80% to 95% found just once. Sequencing was done on a sample of blood. Source of these receptors: a man aged 30 to 39 in good health.

This clone was recorded a few times. The chain joins TRBV6-2 or TRBV6-3 to TRBJ2-3; D ambiguous. With 5 bases removed from V and 1 base from J, the gap between germline ends came to 10 bases. There are 14 residues in the CDR3. Germline loops: CDR1 MNHEY, CDR2 SVGEGT. This CDR3 reads CASSVSEGTDTQYF. In DNA form, the CDR3 reads TGTGCCAGCAGTGTCTCCGAGGGCACAGATACGCAGTATTTT.

V is TRBV27 and J is TRBJ1-5; 8 bases fit TRBD1. Germline assignment: CDR1 MNHEY and CDR2 SMNVEV (reference sequence). CDR3 length equals 15 residues. V was clipped by 6 bases and J by 1 base; unmatched bases: 5. The DNA of the CDR3 is TGTGCCAGCAGCGGGACAGGTTGGAGCAATCAGCCCCAGCATTTT. Its protein is CASSGTGWSNQPQHF.

This sequence joins TRBV5-1 and TRBJ2-1; 9 bases line up with TRBD2. V lost 4 bases and J lost 9; bases outside the gene matches: 11. This CDR3 region has 15 residues. Germline CDR1 SGHRS, CDR2 YFSETQ. CDR3 residues: CASSAIAGVEGEQFF. CDR3 bases: TGCGCCAGCAGCGCGATAGCGGGGGTAGAGGGTGAGCAGTTCTTC. The full variable domain, rest sourced from reference TRBV5-1 and TRBJ2-1, is KAGVTQTPRYLIKTRGQQVTLSCSPISGHRSVSWYQQTPGQGLQFLFEYFSETQRNKGNFPGRFSGRQFSNSRSEMNVSTLELGDSALYLCASSAIAGVEGEQFFGPGTRLTVL.

The genes are TRBV23-1 and TRBJ2-1; 10 bases match TRBD2. TRBV23-1 is an ORF, and what it does is uncertain. The length of the CDR3 is 16 residues. Trimming removed 1 base from V and 4 bases from J; junction bases left unmatched: 4. CDR3 bases: TGCGCCAGCAGTCAATACTCACTAGCGGGATACAATGAGCAGTTCTTC. Encoded protein: CASSQYSLAGYNEQFF.

The rearrangement links TRBV29-1 to TRBJ1-1, with D maybe TRBD1 (6 bases). This CDR3 comprises 13 residues. Germline loops: CDR1 SQVTM, CDR2 ANQGSEA. Trimming shortened V by 7 bases and J by 5 bases, and 17 bases separated the two germline ends. The CDR3 region has the DNA TGCAGCGCCGCCACCGGGGGCTCTACTGAAGCTTTCTTT. Its protein is CSAATGGSTEAFF.

The chain couples TRBV9 to TRBJ2-7, with 7 bases matching TRBD2. The CDR3 runs to 16 residues. The J segment lost 4 bases and the V segment lost 0 bases, leaving 10 bases of the junction unmatched. Germline V CDR1 and CDR2: SGDLS, YYNGEE. The CDR3 sequence is CASSVGIGGSGYEQYF. The CDR3 nucleotides read TGTGCCAGCAGCGTAGGGATTGGCGGGAGTGGTTACGAGCAGTACTTC.

The chain carries TRBV7-9 and TRBJ2-1, with D unresolved. The CDR3 is 12 amino acids. Germline V gene lookup returns CDR1 SEHNR and CDR2 FQNEAQ (reference sequence). Trimming pared 3 bases from V and 4 bases from J, leaving 4 bases between. Here the CDR3 reads CASSFEYNEQFF. For the CDR3, the DNA is TGTGCCAGCAGCTTTGAATACAATGAGCAGTTCTTC.

This chain links TRBV7-8 with TRBJ2-7, with D perhaps matching TRBD2 (6 bases). Germline CDR1 reads SGHVS; CDR2 reads FQNEAQ. The CDR3 runs 14 residues. Trimming left V 5 bases short and J 6 bases short, with 17 bases between. CDR3 protein: CASSVRETWGEQYF. The CDR3 coding sequence is TGTGCCAGCAGCGTCCGGGAGACCTGGGGCGAGCAGTACTTC.

The chain uses TRBV28 and TRBJ2-5, with unresolved D. The CDR3 runs 15 residues. Trimming removed 3 bases from V and 4 bases from J, with 15 bases in between. Germline V gene sequence: CDR1 MDHEN, CDR2 SYDVKM. For the CDR3, the DNA is TGTGCCAGCAGTTTTATCCCCCTCATCCGAGAGACCCAGTACTTC. Its protein is CASSFIPLIRETQYF.

This sequence joins TRBV19 and TRBJ2-7; no definite D call. From germline, CDR1 is LNHDA and CDR2 SQIVND (reference sequence). The CDR3 is 13 residues long. Trimming removed 3 bases at V and 0 bases at J, with 6 bases between. The CDR3 DNA is TGTGCCAGTAGTATGGAACTCTCCTACGAGCAGTACTTC. Translated, it gives CASSMELSYEQYF.

The chain recombines TRBV30 with TRBJ1-2; D not certain. The germline V gene encodes CDR1 GTSNPN and CDR2 SVGIG (reference sequence). The V end was cut by 3 bases, the J end by 4 bases, with 18 bases between. This CDR3 comprises 15 residues. CDR3 protein: CAWSKNPAGFYGYTF. For the CDR3, the DNA is TGTGCCTGGAGCAAGAATCCCGCTGGTTTCTATGGCTACACCTTC.

The chain employs TRBV11-3 and TRBJ2-2; the D call may be TRBD1 or TRBD2 (6 bases each). The CDR3 spans 14 residues. Germline V gene data show CDR1 as SGHNT and CDR2 as YENEEA. Deletions cut 4 bases from V and 7 bases from J, with 13 bases between. The CDR3 region is CASSYGGPNGELFF. Written as DNA, the CDR3 is TGTGCCAGCAGCTACGGGGGCCCGAACGGGGAGCTGTTTTTT.

The CDR3 loop is CASSQEWAYRGNTIYF. CDR3 in DNA: TGCGCCAGCAGCCAAGAATGGGCTTATAGGGGAAACACCATATATTTT. The chain has TRBV4-1 and TRBJ1-3; D is ambiguous. The CDR3 is 16 amino acids. Germline lookup yields CDR1 MGHRA and CDR2 YSYEKL. Deletions cut 0 bases from V and 4 bases from J, with 13 bases between.

The chain has TRBV28 and TRBJ1-1, with no clear D. The CDR3 consists of 13 residues. Trimming stripped 1 base from V and 3 bases from J, with 6 bases between. Germline V gene data show CDR1 as MDHEN and CDR2 as SYDVKM. The CDR3 bases are TGTGCCAGCAGTTTATTACGAGACACTGAAGCTTTCTTT. It yields the protein CASSLLRDTEAFF.

The chain couples TRBV5-1 to TRBJ2-7, with D possibly TRBD1 on 5 matching bases. The CDR3 length is 15 residues. Germline values: CDR1 SGHRS, CDR2 YFSETQ. The V gene lost 0 bases and the J gene lost 2 bases, with 12 bases spanning the gap. The CDR3 DNA sequence: TGCGCCAGCAGCTTGGAAGCAGGGTCCCCCTACGAGCAGTACTTC. Translating it yields CASSLEAGSPYEQYF.

The rearrangement uses TRBV9 and TRBJ2-1; D is unresolved. Trimming cost V 1 base and J 2 bases, with 10 bases left between them. CDR1 and CDR2 (germline): SGDLS, YYNGEE. The CDR3 loop spans 15 amino acids. The CDR3 sequence is CASSVNQLPYNEQFF. The CDR3 nucleotides read TGTGCCAGCAGCGTAAACCAGTTACCCTACAATGAGCAGTTCTTC.

This rearrangement joins TRBV28 to TRBJ1-1; unclear D gene. Germline V lookup: CDR1 MDHEN, CDR2 SYDVKM. CDR3 size: 14 residues. V lost 7 bases to trimming and J lost 1 base, with 13 bases between them. CDR3 sequence (DNA): TGTGCCAGCATCCTAGGGTCAGGGAACACTGAAGCTTTCTTT. It codes for CASILGSGNTEAFF. The variable domain in full, with the rest retrieved from reference TRBV28 and TRBJ1-1, is DVKVTQSSRYLVKRTGEKVFLECVQDMDHENMFWYRQDPGLGLRLIYFSYDVKMKEKGDIPEGYSVSREKKERFSLILESASTNQTSMYLCASILGSGNTEAFFGQGTRLTVV.

This sequence joins TRBV3-1 (or the pseudogene TRBV3-2) and TRBJ1-4, with unresolved D. V shed 1 base and J shed 5 bases, with 14 bases lying between them. The V gene's germline CDR1 is LGHDT and CDR2 YNNKEL (reference sequence). The CDR3 length is 16 residues. Written as DNA, the CDR3 is TGTGCCAGCAGCCAAGTAGGCGGCCTCAAAAATGAAAAACTGTTTTTT. It specifies CASSQVGGLKNEKLFF.

The chain links TRBV28 to TRBJ2-5; tentatively, D is TRBD1 (5 bases). The CDR3 runs to 15 residues. Looked up from germline, CDR1 is MDHEN and CDR2 is SYDVKM. Trimming shortened V by 5 bases and J by 1 base, and 14 bases separated the two germline ends. CDR3 in DNA: TGTGCCAGCAGTCCTATGGCTAGGGGCCAAGAGACCCAGTACTTC. This gives the protein CASSPMARGQETQYF.

This chain joins TRBV7-2 and TRBJ1-3; weak D call: TRBD1 (5 bases). The length of the CDR3 is 18 residues. The germline CDR1 and CDR2 sequences are SGHTA and FQGNSA. Between the trimmed V and J ends, which lost 1 base and 1 base, there was a span of 17 bases. CDR3 nucleotides: TGTGCCAGCAGCTTAGACAGGACGCTACGGACATCTGGAAACACCATATATTTT. Translated: CASSLDRTLRTSGNTIYF.

The chain has TRBV2 and TRBJ2-3; D is ambiguous. Germline V lookup: CDR1 SNHLY, CDR2 FYNNEI. This CDR3 region has 12 residues. Trimming pared 3 bases from V and 4 bases from J, leaving 5 bases between. In DNA form, the CDR3 reads TGTGCCAGCAGTGATATTGCAGATACGCAGTATTTT. Its translation is CASSDIADTQYF.

The chain has TRBV13 and TRBJ2-1; 7 bases agree with TRBD2. CDR1 PRHDT and CDR2 FYEKMQ come from the germline V gene (reference sequence). The CDR3 totals 16 residues. V lost 6 bases and J lost 0; bases outside the gene matches: 8. Written as DNA, the CDR3 is TGTGCCAGCAGTTCTACTGGCGGGAGCTCCTACAATGAGCAGTTCTTC. Translating gives CASSSTGGSSYNEQFF.

This chain uses TRBV30 with TRBJ2-1; TRBD2 matches at 11 bases. The germline gives CDR1 GTSNPN, CDR2 SVGIG (reference sequence). The CDR3 consists of 17 residues. V lost 1 base to trimming and J lost 4 bases; unmatched junction nucleotides: 9. In nucleotides, the CDR3 is TGTGCCTGGAGTGCCCGCCCTGGACTAGCGGGTTACAATGAGCAGTTCTTC. This codes for CAWSARPGLAGYNEQFF. The full variable domain, its missing parts supplied by reference TRBV30 and TRBJ2-1, is SQTIHQWPATLVQPVGSPLSLECTVEGTSNPNLYWYRQAAGRGLQLLFYSVGIGQISSEVPQNLSASRPQDRQFILSSKKLLLSDSGFYLCAWSARPGLAGYNEQFFGPGTRLTVL.

This clone was counted a few times. The chain is built from TRBV15 and TRBJ2-6; D unclear. CDR1 is LNHNV, CDR2 YYDKDF, per germline (reference sequence). Trimming took off 0 bases at V and 4 bases at J, with 10 bases between the two ends. The CDR3 covers 16 residues. The CDR3 coding sequence is TGTGCCACCAGCAGAGATTCCGGGCAGGGGGCCAACGTCCTGACTTTC. Protein: CATSRDSGQGANVLTF.

This clone has a count of ten or more. Other nucleotide sequences from this sample produce the same CDR3. The chain employs TRBV6-4 and TRBJ1-6; D gene ambiguous. The V gene lost 0 bases and the J gene lost 7 bases, with 7 bases spanning the gap. The CDR3 loop spans 14 amino acids. CDR1 and CDR2 from the germline V gene are MRHNA and SNTAGT. CDR3 DNA sequence: TGTGCCAGCAGTGACTCCTCCGGGAATTCACCCCTCCACTTT. This encodes CASSDSSGNSPLHF.

The chain joins TRBV9 to TRBJ1-1; TRBD1 might be the D (6 bases). Germline V gene lookup returns CDR1 SGDLS and CDR2 YYNGEE. The CDR3 runs to 14 residues. Between the trimmed V and J ends, which lost 2 bases and 2 bases, there was a span of 10 bases. The CDR3 bases are TGTGCCAGCAGCGTCAGACAGGATAACACTGAAGCTTTCTTT. Translation: CASSVRQDNTEAFF.

The CDR3 DNA follows: TGTGCCAGCAGTTTATACAGACAAGAGACCCAGTACTTC. This translates into CASSLYRQETQYF. V and J are TRBV28 and TRBJ2-5; no reliable D call. Germline V gene data show CDR1 as MDHEN and CDR2 as SYDVKM. Deletions cut 1 base from V and 2 bases from J, with 5 bases between. The CDR3 contains 13 residues.

The count of this clone is one. The J gene is TRBJ2-2, the V gene TRBV6-6; D is possibly TRBD2 (5 bases). The ends were cut back, 0 bases at V and 8 bases at J, with 10 bases in the middle. Germline lookup yields CDR1 MNHNY and CDR2 SVGAGI (reference sequence). This CDR3 has 14 amino acids. CDR3 coding DNA: TGTGCCAGCAGTTACTCGATAGCGATTGGGGAGCTGTTTTTT. Protein sequence: CASSYSIAIGELFF.